The 19 T cell receptor beta chains below come from one sample, sequenced in a study of metastatic and nonmetastatic thyroid tumors. Nobody among the patients had been given any treatment before thyroid surgery. TCRdb called clones again from the PCR reads with MiXCR. The data contain 30,000 to 45,000 clones, around a third of them singletons. The sequencing input was tumor tissue. The receptors originated from a female donor with papillary thyroid cancer or a benign thyroid nodule (not recorded which). Some clones in this sample may be carry-over from other donors' samples.

This clone was observed a few times. The chain links TRBV6-2 or TRBV6-3 to TRBJ2-1; 9 bases match TRBD2. The CDR3 consists of 16 residues. CDR1 is MNHEY and CDR2 is SVGEGT in the germline V gene. V was clipped by 2 bases and J by 4 bases; unmatched bases: 6. In DNA, the CDR3 is TGTGCCAGCAGTTACCCTCCTAGCGGGGCTTACAATGAGCAGTTCTTC. Amino acids: CASSYPPSGAYNEQFF.

This clone was counted ten times or more. V gene TRBV2 combines with J gene TRBJ2-7; TRBD2 might be the D (6 bases). This CDR3 comprises 14 residues. Trimming removed 6 bases at V and 1 base at J, with 13 bases between. Germline V gives CDR1 SNHLY, CDR2 FYNNEI. As DNA, the CDR3 is TGTGCCAGCAGGGAAAGTAGCGGATCCTACGAGCAGTACTTC. This gives the protein CASRESSGSYEQYF. The full variable domain, with the rest looked up from reference TRBV2 and TRBJ2-7, is EPEVTQTPSHQVTQMGQEVILRCVPISNHLYFYWYRQILGQKVEFLVSFYNNEISEKSEIFDDQFSVERPDGSNFTLKIRSTKLEDSAMYFCASRESSGSYEQYFGPGTRLTVT.

V is TRBV19 and J is TRBJ2-1; 7 nucleotides line up with TRBD2. The trim removed 6 bases at V and 8 bases at J, leaving 7 bases unmatched. The CDR3 is 13 residues long. Germline V lookup: CDR1 LNHDA, CDR2 SQIVND (reference sequence). The chain's CDR3 is CASSSHRGDEQFF. Written as DNA, the CDR3 is TGTGCCAGTAGCTCCCACCGGGGGGATGAGCAGTTCTTC. Supplemented by reference TRBV19 and TRBJ2-1, the full variable domain reads DGGITQSPKYLFRKEGQNVTLSCEQNLNHDAMYWYRQDPGQGLRLIYYSQIVNDFQKGDIAEGYSVSREKKESFPLTVTSAQKNPTAFYLCASSSHRGDEQFFGPGTRLTVL.

This clone was detected many times. The chain uses TRBV6-1 and TRBJ1-1; the D gene is possibly TRBD1 (6 bases). Germline V CDR1 and CDR2: MNHNS, SASEGT. Trimming removed 2 bases at V and 3 bases at J, with 7 bases between. The CDR3 is 13 residues long. The CDR3 loop reads CASSEWTDTEAFF. The CDR3 DNA reads TGTGCCAGCAGTGAATGGACAGACACTGAAGCTTTCTTT.

V and J are TRBV28 and TRBJ2-1, with 11 positions matching TRBD2. V dropped 5 bases and J dropped 6; count of bases not matched to a gene: 6. This CDR3 is built from 15 residues. Germline CDR1 is MDHEN and CDR2 is SYDVKM. CDR3 amino acids: CASSQTSGISNEQFF. DNA for the CDR3: TGTGCCAGCAGTCAGACTAGCGGGATCTCCAATGAGCAGTTCTTC.

The V gene is TRBV20-1, the J gene TRBJ2-3; TRBD2 is a possible D gene (5 bases). The germline gives CDR1 DFQATT, CDR2 SNEGSKA (reference sequence). CDR3 length: 14 residues. V was pared by 6 bases and J by 4 bases, with 17 bases between. The CDR3 DNA sequence: TGCAGTGCGAGTAATCAGAGGAGGCCAGATACGCAGTATTTT. It yields the protein CSASNQRRPDTQYF.

This clone was observed a handful of times. The chain combines TRBV27 with TRBJ2-7, with 7 bases lining up with TRBD1. Germline CDR1 MNHEY, CDR2 SMNVEV (reference sequence). The trim removed 8 bases at V and 5 bases at J, leaving 9 bases unmatched. This CDR3 contains 13 residues. CDR3 protein: CASGTEFKHEQYF. CDR3 DNA sequence: TGTGCCAGCGGGACAGAGTTTAAACACGAGCAGTACTTC.

Only a few counts were recorded for this clone. V usage is TRBV6-1 and J usage is TRBJ2-2; 7 bases are shared with TRBD2. The CDR3 is 15 residues long. V shed 2 bases and J 7 bases; nucleotides not matched to a gene: 7. Germline CDR1 and CDR2: MNHNS and SASEGT. DNA of the CDR3: TGTGCCAGCAGTGAATGGGGGGGTATTAGCGGGGAGCTGTTTTTT. This gives the protein CASSEWGGISGELFF.

This clone appeared many times. This chain connects TRBV15 to TRBJ1-2; 8 bases map to TRBD1. CDR3 length: 17 residues. The germline gives CDR1 LNHNV, CDR2 YYDKDF (reference sequence). J lost 0 bases, V lost 7 bases, and 13 bases had no gene match. CDR3 DNA: TGTGCCACCACCGACAGGGGCTACCTAGGAGCTAACTATGGCTACACCTTC. It is translated as CATTDRGYLGANYGYTF.

The chain uses TRBV6-2 or TRBV6-3 and TRBJ1-6, with D possibly matching TRBD1 (5 bases). This CDR3 is 13 amino acids long. The V and J ends lost 4 bases and 7 bases respectively, with 8 bases between them. From germline, CDR1 is MNHEY and CDR2 SVGEGT. CDR3 nucleotides: TGTGCCAGCAGTTTCAGACAGAATTCACCCCTCCACTTT. Amino acids: CASSFRQNSPLHF.

CDR3 residues: CASRWDRGNSPLHF. For the CDR3, the DNA is TGTGCCAGCAGGTGGGACAGGGGTAATTCACCCCTCCACTTT. The chain joins TRBV7-2 to TRBJ1-6; 10 bases agree with TRBD1. The V gene's germline CDR1 is SGHTA and CDR2 FQGNSA. V gave up 6 bases and J gave up 6 bases; unmatched junction bases: 2. The CDR3 extends over 14 amino acids.

The chain carries TRBV11-3 and TRBJ1-2; D gene ambiguous. V was trimmed by 4 bases and J by 7 bases, leaving 10 bases between them. CDR3 size: 12 residues. Germline V gives CDR1 SGHNT, CDR2 YENEEA. CDR3 loop: CASSSKVFGYTF. DNA of the CDR3: TGTGCCAGCAGCTCAAAGGTCTTTGGCTACACCTTC.

The chain has TRBV6-1 and TRBJ1-6; 7 nucleotides line up with TRBD1. Germline CDR1 and CDR2: MNHNS and SASEGT. CDR3 length equals 13 residues. The V segment lost 6 bases and the J segment 11 bases; nucleotides outside the gene matches: 7. The CDR3 coding sequence is TGTGCCAGCAGCCGAACCGACAGGGCACCCCTCCACTTT. Translation: CASSRTDRAPLHF.

This clone occurred a few times. The chain has TRBV12-3 or TRBV12-4 and TRBJ1-3; D unclear. With 6 bases removed from V and 0 bases from J, the gap between germline ends came to 9 bases. The CDR3 runs to 14 residues. In nucleotides, the CDR3 is TGTGCCAGCAGAGGGTTAATCTCTGGAAACACCATATATTTT. Its translation: CASRGLISGNTIYF.

This clone is large (0.1 to 1%). The chain carries TRBV5-1 and TRBJ2-3; the D gene is possibly TRBD1 (5 bases). Looked up from germline, CDR1 is SGHRS and CDR2 is YFSETQ. Trimming cost V 0 bases and J 1 base, with 12 bases left between them. This CDR3 has 16 residues. The CDR3 nucleotides read TGCGCCAGCAGCTTGGAACAGGCGGCCCGCACAGATACGCAGTATTTT. Amino acid sequence: CASSLEQAARTDTQYF.

This chain links TRBV12-3 or TRBV12-4 with TRBJ1-1, with D hard to call. Trimming pared 5 bases from V and 0 bases from J, leaving 10 bases between. CDR3 length equals 14 residues. The CDR3 DNA reads TGTGCCAGCAGTCCCGAGACGGTGAACACTGAAGCTTTCTTT. Encoded protein: CASSPETVNTEAFF.

This clone was counted a few times. This clone may be a read error of a much larger clone one base away. The chain uses TRBV12-3 or TRBV12-4 and TRBJ1-2; D ambiguous. There are 12 residues in the CDR3. Between the trimmed V and J ends, which lost 5 bases and 8 bases, there was a span of 12 bases. CDR3 nucleotide sequence: TGTGCCAGCAGTAGCGGAGTCCGAGGCTACACCTTC. This encodes CASSSGVRGYTF.

The gene calls are TRBV9 and TRBJ1-3; the D is unclear. The ends were cut back, 0 bases at V and 3 bases at J, with 7 bases in the middle. This CDR3 region has 14 residues. Germline V gene sequence: CDR1 SGDLS, CDR2 YYNGEE. In DNA form, the CDR3 reads TGTGCCAGCAGCGTAGCGACATTTGGAAACACCATATATTTT. Its translation: CASSVATFGNTIYF. The variable domain in full, with the rest retrieved from reference TRBV9 and TRBJ1-3, is DSGVTQTPKHLITATGQRVTLRCSPRSGDLSVYWYQQSLDQGLQFLIQYYNGEERAKGNILERFSAQQFPDLHSELNLSSLELGDSALYFCASSVATFGNTIYFGEGSWLTVV.

This clone has just a few counts. V and J are TRBV6-1 and TRBJ1-1, with 8 bases that match TRBD1. CDR1 is MNHNS, CDR2 SASEGT, per germline. V lost 6 bases and J lost 8; bases outside the gene matches: 17. This CDR3 spans 16 amino acids. CDR3 amino acids: CASRASRGLGQEEAFF. CDR3 bases: TGTGCCAGCAGAGCTTCCAGGGGGCTGGGTCAGGAGGAAGCTTTCTTT.